This T cell receptor beta chain was sequenced in a study of T cell responses to AZD1222 COVID-19 vaccine. In regard to this clone: Its antigen is as yet unknown.

Germline CDR1 and CDR2: MNHEY and SMNVEV (reference sequence). This CDR3 is 14 amino acids long. The ends were cut back, 0 bases at V and 4 bases at J, with 7 bases in the middle. Produced via immunoSEQ multiplex PCR; TCRdb's table is partial and in-frame only. Altogether approximately 130,000 clones are present, roughly 90% being singletons, with the ten largest covering approximately 1.1%. Study conclusions and caveats: When two AZD1222 doses had been given, Spike-specific TCR breadth and depth rose.

The chain links TRBV27 to TRBJ2-1, with unresolved D. The sequences come from peripheral blood, collected on day 0 of AZD1222 vaccination. The sequence derives from an adult in good health. In nucleotides, the CDR3 is TGTGCCAGCAGTTTATCCAAACCTTACAATGAGCAGTTCTTC. Encoded protein: CASSLSKPYNEQFF.